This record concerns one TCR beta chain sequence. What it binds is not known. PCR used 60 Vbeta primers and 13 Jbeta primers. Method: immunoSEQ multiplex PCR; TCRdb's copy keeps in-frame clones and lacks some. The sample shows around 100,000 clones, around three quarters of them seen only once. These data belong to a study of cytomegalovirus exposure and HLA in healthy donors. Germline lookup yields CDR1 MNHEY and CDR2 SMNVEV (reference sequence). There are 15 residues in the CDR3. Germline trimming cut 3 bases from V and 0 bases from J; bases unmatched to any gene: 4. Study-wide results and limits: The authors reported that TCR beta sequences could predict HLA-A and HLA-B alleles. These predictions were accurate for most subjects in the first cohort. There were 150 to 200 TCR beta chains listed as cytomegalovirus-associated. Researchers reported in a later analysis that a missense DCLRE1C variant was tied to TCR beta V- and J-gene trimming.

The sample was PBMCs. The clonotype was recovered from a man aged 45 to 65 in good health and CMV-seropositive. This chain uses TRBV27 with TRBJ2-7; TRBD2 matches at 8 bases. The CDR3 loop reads CASSFTSGSSYEQYF. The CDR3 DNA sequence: TGTGCCAGCAGTTTTACTAGCGGAAGCTCCTACGAGCAGTACTTC.